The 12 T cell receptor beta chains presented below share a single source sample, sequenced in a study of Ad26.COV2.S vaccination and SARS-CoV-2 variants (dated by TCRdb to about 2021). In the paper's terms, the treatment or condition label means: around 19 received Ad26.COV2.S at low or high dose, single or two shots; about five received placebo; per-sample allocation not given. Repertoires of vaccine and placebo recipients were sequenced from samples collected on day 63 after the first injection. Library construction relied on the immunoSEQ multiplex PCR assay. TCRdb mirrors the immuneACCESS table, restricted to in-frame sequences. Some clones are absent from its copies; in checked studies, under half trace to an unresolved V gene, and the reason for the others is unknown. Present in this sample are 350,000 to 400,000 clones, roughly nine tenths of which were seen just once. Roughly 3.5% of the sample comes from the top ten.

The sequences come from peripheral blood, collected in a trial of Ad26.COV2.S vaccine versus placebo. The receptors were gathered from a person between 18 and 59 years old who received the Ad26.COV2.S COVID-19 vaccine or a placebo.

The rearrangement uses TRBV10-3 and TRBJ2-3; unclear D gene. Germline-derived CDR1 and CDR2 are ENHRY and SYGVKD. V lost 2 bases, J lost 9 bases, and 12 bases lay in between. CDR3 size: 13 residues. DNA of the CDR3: TGTGCCATCAGTGAGGAGACGGTAGGAACGCAGTATTTT. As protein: CAISEETVGTQYF.

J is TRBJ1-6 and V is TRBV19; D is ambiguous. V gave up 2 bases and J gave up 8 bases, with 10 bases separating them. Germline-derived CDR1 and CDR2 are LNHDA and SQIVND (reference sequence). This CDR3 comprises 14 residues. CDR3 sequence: CASSILGIHSPLHF. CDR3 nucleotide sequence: TGTGCCAGTAGTATATTAGGGATTCATTCACCCCTCCACTTT.

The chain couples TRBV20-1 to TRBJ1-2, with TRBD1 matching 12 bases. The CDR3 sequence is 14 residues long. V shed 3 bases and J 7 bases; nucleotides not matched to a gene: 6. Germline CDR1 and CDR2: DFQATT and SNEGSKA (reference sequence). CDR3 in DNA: TGCAGTGCTAGTCCGGGACAGGGGGCTGGTGGCTACACCTTC. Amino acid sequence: CSASPGQGAGGYTF.

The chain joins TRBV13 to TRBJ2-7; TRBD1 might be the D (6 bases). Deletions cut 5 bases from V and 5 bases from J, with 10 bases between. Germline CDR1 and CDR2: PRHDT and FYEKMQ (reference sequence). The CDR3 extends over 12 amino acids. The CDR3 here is CASSLYRDEQYF. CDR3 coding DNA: TGTGCCAGCAGCCTCTACAGGGACGAGCAGTACTTC.

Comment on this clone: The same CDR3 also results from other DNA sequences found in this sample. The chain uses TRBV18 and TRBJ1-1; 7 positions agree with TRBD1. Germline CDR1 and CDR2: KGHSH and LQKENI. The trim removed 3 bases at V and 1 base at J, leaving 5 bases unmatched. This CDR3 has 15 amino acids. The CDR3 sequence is CASSPLGTENTEAFF. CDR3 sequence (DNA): TGTGCCAGCTCACCCCTCGGGACAGAGAACACTGAAGCTTTCTTT.

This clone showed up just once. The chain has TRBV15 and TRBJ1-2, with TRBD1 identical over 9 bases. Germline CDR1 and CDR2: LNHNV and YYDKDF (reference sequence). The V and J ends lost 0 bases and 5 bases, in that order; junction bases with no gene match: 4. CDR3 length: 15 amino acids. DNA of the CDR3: TGTGCCACCAGCAGAGAAGGGACAGGGCTGTATGGCTACACCTTC. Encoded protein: CATSREGTGLYGYTF.

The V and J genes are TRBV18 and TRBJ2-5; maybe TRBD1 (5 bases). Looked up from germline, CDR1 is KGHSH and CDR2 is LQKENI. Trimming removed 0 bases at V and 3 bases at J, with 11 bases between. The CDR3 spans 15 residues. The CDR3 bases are TGTGCCAGCTCACCACCGATAGACAGAGAAGAGACCCAGTACTTC. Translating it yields CASSPPIDREETQYF.

This CDR3 is CSAKFGLEQFF. CDR3 bases: TGCAGTGCTAAGTTTGGACTAGAGCAGTTCTTC. The chain employs TRBV20-1 and TRBJ2-1; possibly TRBD2 for D (6 bases). Per the germline V gene, CDR1 is DFQATT and CDR2 is SNEGSKA (reference sequence). There are 11 residues in the CDR3. Trimming stripped 4 bases from V and 10 bases from J, with 11 bases between.

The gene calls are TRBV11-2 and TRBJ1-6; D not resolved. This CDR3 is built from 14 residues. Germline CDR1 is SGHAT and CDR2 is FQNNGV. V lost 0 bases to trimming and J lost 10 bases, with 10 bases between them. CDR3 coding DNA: TGTGCCAGCAGCTTAGATTCGGTTTACTCACCCCTCCACTTT. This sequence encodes CASSLDSVYSPLHF.

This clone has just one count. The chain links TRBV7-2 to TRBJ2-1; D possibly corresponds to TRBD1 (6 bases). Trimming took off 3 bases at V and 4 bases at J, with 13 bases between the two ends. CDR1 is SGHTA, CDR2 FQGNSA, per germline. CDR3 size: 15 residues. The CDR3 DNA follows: TGTGCCAGCAGCTTGATAGGGACACAATACAATGAGCAGTTCTTC. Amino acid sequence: CASSLIGTQYNEQFF.

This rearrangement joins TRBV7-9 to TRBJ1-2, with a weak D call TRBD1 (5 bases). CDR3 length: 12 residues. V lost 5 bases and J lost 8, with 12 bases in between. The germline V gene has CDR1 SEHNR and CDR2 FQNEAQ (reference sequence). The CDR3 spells CASSGQGGGYTF. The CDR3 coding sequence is TGTGCCAGCAGCGGGCAGGGAGGGGGCTACACCTTC.

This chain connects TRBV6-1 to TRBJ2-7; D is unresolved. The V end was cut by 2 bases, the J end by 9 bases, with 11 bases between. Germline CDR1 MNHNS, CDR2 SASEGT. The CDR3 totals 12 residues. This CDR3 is CASSEPGLGQYF. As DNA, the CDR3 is TGTGCCAGCAGTGAACCCGGGTTGGGGCAGTACTTC.